This T cell receptor (beta chain) was obtained from a study of T cells in women clearing cervical HPV infection. Study in general: With HLA typing for only a few women, HLA confounding remains possible.

Germline CDR1 MNHNS, CDR2 SASEGT. The J segment lost 6 bases and the V segment lost 4 bases, leaving 3 bases of the junction unmatched. This CDR3 region has 13 residues. Data came from immunoSEQ multiplex PCR; TCRdb stores just in-frame clones and leaves some out. The sample shows about 16,000 clones, and under 12% sits with its ten largest clones. About this clone itself: Sequencing ends 3 residues short of the CDR3 end; the germline J gene provides the rest.

The source is a woman aged 18 to 75 with a cervical HPV16 infection that either progressed to CIN3+ or cleared (not recorded which). Sequenced material: blood buffy coat. This chain joins TRBV6-1 and TRBJ1-1, with 9 bases fitting TRBD1. Here the CDR3 reads CASSAGQGSEAFF. The sequenced part of the CDR3 DNA is TGTGCCAGCAGTGCCGGACAGGGGTCTGAA.